This T cell receptor (beta chain) comes out of a study of blood T cell repertoires in COVID-19. Method: immunoSEQ multiplex PCR; TCRdb's copy keeps in-frame clones and lacks some. The sample carries about 64,000 clones, 85% to 90% recorded once. The receptor was isolated from a middle-aged woman who had recovered from COVID-19. The sequenced sample consisted of PBMCs or T cells enriched from blood (not recorded which).

The CDR3 here is CASSRGGAGDEQYF. CDR3 nucleotides: TGTGCCAGCAGCCGGGGGGGGGCCGGGGACGAGCAGTACTTC. The V and J genes are TRBV4-2 and TRBJ2-7; D is perhaps TRBD2 (7 bases). The germline gives CDR1 LGHNA, CDR2 YNFKEQ. There are 14 residues in the CDR3. The V gene lost 4 bases and the J gene lost 5 bases, with 15 bases spanning the gap.